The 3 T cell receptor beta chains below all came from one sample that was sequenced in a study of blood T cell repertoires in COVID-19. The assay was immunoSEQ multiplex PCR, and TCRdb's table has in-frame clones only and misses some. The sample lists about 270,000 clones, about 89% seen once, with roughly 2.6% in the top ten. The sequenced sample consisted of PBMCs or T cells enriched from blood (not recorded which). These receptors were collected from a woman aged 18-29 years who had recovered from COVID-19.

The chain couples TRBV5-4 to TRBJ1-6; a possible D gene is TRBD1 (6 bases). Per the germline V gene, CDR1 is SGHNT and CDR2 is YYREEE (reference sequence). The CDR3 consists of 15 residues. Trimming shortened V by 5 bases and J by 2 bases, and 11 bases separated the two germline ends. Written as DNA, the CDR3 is TGTGCCAGCAGTACCAACAGGGCCTATAATTCACCCCTCCACTTT. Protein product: CASSTNRAYNSPLHF.

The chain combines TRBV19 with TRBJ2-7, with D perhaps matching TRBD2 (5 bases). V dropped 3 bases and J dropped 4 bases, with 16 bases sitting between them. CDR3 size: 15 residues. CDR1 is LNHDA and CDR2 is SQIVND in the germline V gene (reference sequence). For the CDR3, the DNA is TGTGCCAGTAGTATCGCCCACGGGGTTTTGTACGAGCAGTACTTC. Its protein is CASSIAHGVLYEQYF.

CDR3 nucleotides: TGTGCCTGGAGTGACGTAACTAGCGCGTACAATGAGCAGTTCTTC. This translates into CAWSDVTSAYNEQFF. The J gene is TRBJ2-1, the V gene TRBV30; 7 positions match TRBD2. Trimming cost V 1 base and J 4 bases; bases outside gene matches: 7. The germline gives CDR1 GTSNPN, CDR2 SVGIG (reference sequence). This CDR3 contains 15 residues.